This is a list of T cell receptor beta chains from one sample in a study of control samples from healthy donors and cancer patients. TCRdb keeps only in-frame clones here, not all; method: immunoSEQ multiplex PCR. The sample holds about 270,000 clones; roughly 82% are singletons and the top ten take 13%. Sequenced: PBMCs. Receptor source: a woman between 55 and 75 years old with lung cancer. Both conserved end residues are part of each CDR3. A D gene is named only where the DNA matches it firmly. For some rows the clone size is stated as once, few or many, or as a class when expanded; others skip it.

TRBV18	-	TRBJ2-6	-	TGTGCCAGCTCACCACCGGTAGGGGTAGGGGCCAACGTCCTGACTTTC	CASSPPVGVGANVLTF
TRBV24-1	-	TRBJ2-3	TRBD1	TGTGCCGTATCGGGACAGGTGGGCACAGATACGCAGTATTTT	CAVSGQVGTDTQYF
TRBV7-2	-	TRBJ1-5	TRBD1	TGTGCCAGCAGCAACAGGGGAGGGTTAGGGCAGCCCCAGCATTTT	CASSNRGGLGQPQHF
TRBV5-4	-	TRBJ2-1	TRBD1	TGTGCCAGCAGCCGCCAGGACAGGGAGAATGAGCAGTTCTTC	CASSRQDRENEQFF
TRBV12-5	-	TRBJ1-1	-	TGTGCTAGTGGGGGCGGACTAACAAACACTGAAGCTTTCTTT	CASGGGLTNTEAFF
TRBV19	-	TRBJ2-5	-	TGTGCCAGTAGCCTGGGGGGCCTAGAGACCCAGTACTTC	CASSLGGLETQYF
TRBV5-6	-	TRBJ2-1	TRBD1	TGTGCCAGCAGATTGGCCGGACAGGGGGGCAATGAGCAGTTCTTC	CASRLAGQGGNEQFF
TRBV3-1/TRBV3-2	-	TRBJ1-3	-	TGTGCCAGCAGCCCTCAAGCGAACACCATATATTTT	CASSPQANTIYF
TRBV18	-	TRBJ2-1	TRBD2	TGTGCCAGCTCACCACAAGGACTAGCCTACAATGAGCAGTTCTTC	CASSPQGLAYNEQFF
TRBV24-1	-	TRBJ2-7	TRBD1	TGTGCCACCAGTGGTTCGGACAGGGGGCCCGACGAGCAGTACTTC	CATSGSDRGPDEQYF
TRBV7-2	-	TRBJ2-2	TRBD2	TGTGCCAGCAGCTTGGGACTAGGTAAGGTGGAGCTGTTTTTT	CASSLGLGKVELFF
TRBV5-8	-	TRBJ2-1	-	TGTGCCAGCAGCGAAAAAGGGGGAACCTACAATGAGCAGTTCTTC	CASSEKGGTYNEQFF
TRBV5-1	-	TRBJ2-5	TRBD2	TGCGCCAGCAGCCTCGGACTAGCGGGAGGACAAGAGACCCAGTACTTC	CASSLGLAGGQETQYF
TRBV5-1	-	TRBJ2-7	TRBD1	TGCGCCAGCAGCTTGGCTCTGACAGGGGTAACCTACGAGCAGTACTTC	CASSLALTGVTYEQYF
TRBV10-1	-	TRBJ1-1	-	TGCGCCAGCAGTGACCCGGGTGGTGAAGCTTTCTTT	CASSDPGGEAFF
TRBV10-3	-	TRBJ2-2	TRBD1	TGTGCCATCAGCCTCAGGGGGCCACCTCGAGAGGCCGGGGAGCTGTTTTTT	CAISLRGPPREAGELFF
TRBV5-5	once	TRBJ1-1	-	TGTGCCAGCAGCTTGCAAGATAACACTGAAGCTTTCTTT	CASSLQDNTEAFF
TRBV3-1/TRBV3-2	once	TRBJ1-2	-	TGTGCCAGCAGCCAAGGTGCAGGGGTCCGAATCTATGGCTACACCTTC	CASSQGAGVRIYGYTF
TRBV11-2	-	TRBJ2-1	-	TGTGCCAGCAGCTTGGACTACTTGTCCAATGAGCAGTTCTTC	CASSLDYLSNEQFF
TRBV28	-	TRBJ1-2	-	TGTGCCAGCAGTAGTGAGCCAGTGACCTATGGCTACACCTTC	CASSSEPVTYGYTF
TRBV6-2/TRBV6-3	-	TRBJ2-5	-	TGTGCCAGCAGTTACTCGACGGGACAAAGCCAAGAGACCCAGTACTTC	CASSYSTGQSQETQYF
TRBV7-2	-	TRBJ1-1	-	TGTGCCAGCAGCTTATTCGAGTGGGGGAACACTGAAGCTTTCTTT	CASSLFEWGNTEAFF
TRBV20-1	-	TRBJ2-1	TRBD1	TGCAGTGCTAGTGCTTTGGACAGGGATTTCAATGAGCAGTTCTTC	CSASALDRDFNEQFF